This T cell receptor beta chain was obtained from a study of cytomegalovirus exposure and HLA in healthy donors. Notes on this clone: What it binds is not known.

A multiplex PCR was run with 60 Vbeta primers and 13 Jbeta primers. Libraries were prepared by immunoSEQ multiplex PCR; TCRdb keeps only in-frame clonotypes and omits some of them. This sample's table has fewer than 70,000 clones. Notes on the study in general: The study recorded about 160 TCR beta chains that were cytomegalovirus-associated.

This CDR3 comprises 14 residues. V was clipped by 3 bases and J by 0 bases; unmatched bases: 1. Germline CDR1 PRHDT, CDR2 FYEKMQ (reference sequence). The chain recombines TRBV13 with TRBJ1-1; 7 bases agree with TRBD1. This clonotype originated in a woman younger than 35 in good health and CMV-seronegative. The sample taken for sequencing was PBMCs. CDR3 in amino acids: CASSLTGMNTEAFF. CDR3 in DNA: TGTGCCAGCAGCTTGACAGGGATGAACACTGAAGCTTTCTTT.